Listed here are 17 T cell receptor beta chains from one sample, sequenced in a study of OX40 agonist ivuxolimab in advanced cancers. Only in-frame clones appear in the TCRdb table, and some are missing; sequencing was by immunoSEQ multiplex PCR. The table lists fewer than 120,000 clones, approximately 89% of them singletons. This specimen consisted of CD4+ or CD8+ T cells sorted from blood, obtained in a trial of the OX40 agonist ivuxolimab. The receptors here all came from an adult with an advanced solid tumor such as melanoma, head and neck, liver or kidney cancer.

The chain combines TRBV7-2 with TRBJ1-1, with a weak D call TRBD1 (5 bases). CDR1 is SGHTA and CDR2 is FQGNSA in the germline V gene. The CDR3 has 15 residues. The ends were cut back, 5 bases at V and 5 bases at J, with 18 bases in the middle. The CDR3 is CASSPFPRGRTEAFF. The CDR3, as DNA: TGTGCCAGCAGCCCCTTCCCGAGGGGCCGAACTGAAGCTTTCTTT.

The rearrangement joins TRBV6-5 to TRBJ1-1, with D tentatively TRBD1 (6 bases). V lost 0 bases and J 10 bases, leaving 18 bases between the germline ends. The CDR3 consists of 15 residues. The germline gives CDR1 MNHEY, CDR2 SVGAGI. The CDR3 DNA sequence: TGTGCCAGCAGTTACTCTATAGGGGGGAGGGTACGAGCTTTCTTT. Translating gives CASSYSIGGRVRAFF.

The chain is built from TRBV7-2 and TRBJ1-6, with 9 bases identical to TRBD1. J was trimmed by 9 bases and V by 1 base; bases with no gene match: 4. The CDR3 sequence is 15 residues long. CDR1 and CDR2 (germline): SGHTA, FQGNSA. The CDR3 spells CASSLDRGPVSPLHF. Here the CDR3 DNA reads TGTGCCAGCAGCTTAGACAGGGGGCCGGTTTCACCCCTCCACTTT.

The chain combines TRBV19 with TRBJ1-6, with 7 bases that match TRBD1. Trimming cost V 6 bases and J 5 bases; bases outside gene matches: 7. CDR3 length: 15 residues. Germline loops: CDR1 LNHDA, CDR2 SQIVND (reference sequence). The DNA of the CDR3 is TGTGCCAGTAGCCGCCGGGACAGAGATAATTCACCCCTCCACTTT. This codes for CASSRRDRDNSPLHF.

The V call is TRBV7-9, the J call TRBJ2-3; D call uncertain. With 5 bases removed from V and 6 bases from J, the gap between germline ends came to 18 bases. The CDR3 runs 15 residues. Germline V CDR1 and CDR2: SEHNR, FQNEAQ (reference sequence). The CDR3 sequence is CASSVVPRIADTQYF. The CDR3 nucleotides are TGTGCCAGCAGCGTGGTCCCCCGTATCGCCGATACGCAGTATTTT. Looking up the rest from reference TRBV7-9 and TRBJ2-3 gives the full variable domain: DTGVSQNPRHKITKRGQNVTFRCDPISEHNRLYWYRQTLGQGPEFLTYFQNEAQLEKSRLLSDRFSAERPKGSFSTLEIQRTEQGDSAMYLCASSVVPRIADTQYFGPGTRLTVL.

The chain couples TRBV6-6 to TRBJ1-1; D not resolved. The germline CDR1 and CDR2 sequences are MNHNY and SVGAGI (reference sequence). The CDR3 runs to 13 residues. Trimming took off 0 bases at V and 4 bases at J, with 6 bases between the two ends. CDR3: CASSYSTLTEAFF. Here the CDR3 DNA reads TGTGCCAGCAGTTACTCGACCCTCACTGAAGCTTTCTTT.

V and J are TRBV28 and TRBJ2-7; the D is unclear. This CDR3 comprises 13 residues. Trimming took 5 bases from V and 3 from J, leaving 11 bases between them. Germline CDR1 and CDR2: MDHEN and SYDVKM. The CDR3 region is CASSGTVLYEQYF. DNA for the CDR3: TGTGCCAGCAGTGGCACGGTCCTCTACGAGCAGTACTTC.

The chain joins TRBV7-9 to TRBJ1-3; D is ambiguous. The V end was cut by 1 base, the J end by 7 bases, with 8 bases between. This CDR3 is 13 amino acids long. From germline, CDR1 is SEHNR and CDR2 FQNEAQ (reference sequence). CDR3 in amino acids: CASSLESLNTIYF. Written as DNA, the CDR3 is TGTGCCAGCAGCTTAGAATCCTTGAACACCATATATTTT.

The CDR3 sequence is CASSVRQDSTEAFF. As DNA, the CDR3 is TGTGCCAGCAGTGTCAGACAGGATAGTACTGAAGCTTTCTTT. The rearrangement uses TRBV28 and TRBJ1-1; a possible D gene is TRBD1 (6 bases). CDR3 length: 14 amino acids. Trimming removed 5 bases at V and 5 bases at J, with 15 bases between. Looked up from germline, CDR1 is MDHEN and CDR2 is SYDVKM.

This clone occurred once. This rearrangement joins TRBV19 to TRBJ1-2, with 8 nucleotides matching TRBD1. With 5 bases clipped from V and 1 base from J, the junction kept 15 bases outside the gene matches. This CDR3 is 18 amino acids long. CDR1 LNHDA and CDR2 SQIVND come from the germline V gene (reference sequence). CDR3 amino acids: CASSAYGTGRRNNYGYTF. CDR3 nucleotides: TGTGCCAGTAGTGCATACGGGACAGGCCGGAGGAATAACTATGGCTACACCTTC.

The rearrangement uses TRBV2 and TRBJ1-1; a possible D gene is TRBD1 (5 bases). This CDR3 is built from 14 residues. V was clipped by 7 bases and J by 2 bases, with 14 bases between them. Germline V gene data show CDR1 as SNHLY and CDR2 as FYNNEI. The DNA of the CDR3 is TGTGCCAGCACCTTTACGACAGTAAACACTGAAGCTTTCTTT. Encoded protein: CASTFTTVNTEAFF. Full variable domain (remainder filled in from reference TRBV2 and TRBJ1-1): EPEVTQTPSHQVTQMGQEVILRCVPISNHLYFYWYRQILGQKVEFLVSFYNNEISEKSEIFDDQFSVERPDGSNFTLKIRSTKLEDSAMYFCASTFTTVNTEAFFGQGTRLTVV.

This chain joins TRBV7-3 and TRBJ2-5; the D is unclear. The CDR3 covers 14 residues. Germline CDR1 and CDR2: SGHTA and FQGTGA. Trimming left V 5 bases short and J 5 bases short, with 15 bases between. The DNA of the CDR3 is TGTGCCAGCAGCCCTACGGGCAGTCTGGAGACCCAGTACTTC. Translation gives CASSPTGSLETQYF.

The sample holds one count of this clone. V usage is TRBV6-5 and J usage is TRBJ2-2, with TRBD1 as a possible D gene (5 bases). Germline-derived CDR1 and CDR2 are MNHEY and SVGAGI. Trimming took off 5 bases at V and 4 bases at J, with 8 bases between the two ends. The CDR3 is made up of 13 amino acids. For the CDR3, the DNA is TGTGCCAGCAGTCGCGACAGCACCGGGGAGCTGTTTTTT. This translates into CASSRDSTGELFF.

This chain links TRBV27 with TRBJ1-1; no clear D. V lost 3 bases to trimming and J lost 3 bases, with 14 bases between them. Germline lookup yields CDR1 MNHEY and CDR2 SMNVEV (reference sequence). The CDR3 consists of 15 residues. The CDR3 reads CASSLKAGLDTEAFF. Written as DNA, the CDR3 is TGTGCCAGCAGTTTGAAGGCCGGCCTTGACACTGAAGCTTTCTTT.

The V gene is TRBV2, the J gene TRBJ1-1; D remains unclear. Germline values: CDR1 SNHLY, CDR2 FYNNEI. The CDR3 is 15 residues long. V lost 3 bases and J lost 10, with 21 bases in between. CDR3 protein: CASSDPPSQATGAFF. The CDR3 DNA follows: TGTGCCAGCAGTGATCCCCCGAGCCAGGCCACCGGAGCTTTCTTT.

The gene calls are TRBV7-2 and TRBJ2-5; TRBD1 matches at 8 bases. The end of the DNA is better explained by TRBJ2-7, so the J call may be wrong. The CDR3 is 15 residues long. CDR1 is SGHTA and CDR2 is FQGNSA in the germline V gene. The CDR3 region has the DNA TGTGCCAGCAGCTTTCGGACAGGGACGAACTACGAGCAGTACTTC. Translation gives CASSFRTGTNYEQYF.

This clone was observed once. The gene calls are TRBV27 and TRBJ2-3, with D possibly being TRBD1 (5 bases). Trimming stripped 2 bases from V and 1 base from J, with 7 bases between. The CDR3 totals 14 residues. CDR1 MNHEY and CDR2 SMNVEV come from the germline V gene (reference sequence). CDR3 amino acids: CASSLGRGTDTQYF. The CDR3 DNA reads TGTGCCAGCAGTTTAGGCAGGGGCACAGATACGCAGTATTTT.